These T cell receptor beta chains were read from a single sample in a study of naive and memory T cell subsets. TCRdb fed the UMI-ligation and nested PCR reads into MiXCR, producing one record per CDR3 protein. The table includes some 31,000 distinct CDR3 sequences, approximately 17% detected once. Sequencing was performed on effector memory CD4+ T cells from blood. Source of these receptors: a human donor in good health. Both conserved end residues are part of each CDR3. A D gene is named only where the DNA matches it firmly. Expanded clones are given a class, and other clones once, few, many or no size at all.

medium-sized	NA	13	TRBJ1-1	TRBV6-5	TGTGCCAGCAGGCAAAGGCAGAACACTGAAGCTTTCTTT	CASRQRQNTEAFF
many	NA	14	TRBJ1-3	TRBV29-1	TGCAGCGCTGAGATACGCGGCTCTGGAAACACCATATATTTT	CSAEIRGSGNTIYF
few	TRBD2	17	TRBJ2-4	TRBV20-1	TGCAGTGCTGGCCCGGGACTAGCGGGTCTAGCCAAAAACATTCAGTACTTC	CSAGPGLAGLAKNIQYF
few	NA	18	TRBJ2-1	TRBV9	TGTGCCAGCAGACCCCGCAACCTTCCGGGACTCCCGTGGGATGAGCAGTTCTTC	CASRPRNLPGLPWDEQFF
NA	TRBD2	15	TRBJ2-5	TRBV5-1	TGCGCCAGCAGCGGCGGGACTAGCGGGATGGAGACCCAGTACTTC	CASSGGTSGMETQYF
NA	TRBD2	16	TRBJ2-3	TRBV27	TGTGCCAGCAGTCCGACTAGCGGGAGGAACACAGATACGCAGTATTTT	CASSPTSGRNTDTQYF
few	TRBD1	14	TRBJ1-6	TRBV6-6	TGTGCCAGCTACTACAGGGGGCTCAATTCACCCCTCCACTTT	CASYYRGLNSPLHF
NA	TRBD2	15	TRBJ2-1	TRBV6-5	TGTGCCAGCAGTTACGCACGACTAGCGCAAAACCCCCAGTTCTTC	CASSYARLAQNPQFF
many	TRBD2	14	TRBJ2-2	TRBV29-1	TGCAGCGGAAGGGGACTAGCGGACACCGGGGAGCTGTTTTTT	CSGRGLADTGELFF
NA	NA	17	TRBJ2-3	TRBV7-8	TGTGCCAGCAGCTTAATCGCCACCGGGGGTAGCACAGATACGCAGTATTTT	CASSLIATGGSTDTQYF
NA	TRBD1	15	TRBJ2-3	TRBV5-4	TGTGCCAGCAGACTGCTCGGGACAGGGACAGATACGCAGTATTTT	CASRLLGTGTDTQYF
few	TRBD1	15	TRBJ1-6	TRBV9	TGTGCCAGCAGTCGGGGAGGGACAGGCAATTCACCCCTCCACTTT	CASSRGGTGNSPLHF
few	NA	12	TRBJ2-2	TRBV9	TGTGCCAGCAGCGTATACACCGGGGAGCTGTTTTTT	CASSVYTGELFF
NA	NA	14	TRBJ2-7	TRBV20-1	TGCAGTGCCCCCCCAGGTCGACCTCCCTACGAGCAGTACTTC	CSAPPGRPPYEQYF
NA	NA	14	TRBJ2-3	TRBV5-1	TGCGCCAGCAGCTTGGTTGGCGCCACAGATACGCAGTATTTT	CASSLVGATDTQYF
many	NA	13	TRBJ1-5	TRBV6-2/TRBV6-3	TGTGCCAGTCAGGGGAATAGCAATCAGCCCCAGCATTTT	CASQGNSNQPQHF
many	NA	16	TRBJ1-4	TRBV7-2	TGTGCCAGCAGCCAACTCCCGCCCAGGGCTAATGAAAAACTGTTTTTT	CASSQLPPRANEKLFF
medium-sized	NA	15	TRBJ2-4	TRBV29-1	TGCAGCGCCCGAGGAGGTGAGGGAGCCAAAAACATTCAGTACTTC	CSARGGEGAKNIQYF
few	TRBD1	12	TRBJ2-7	TRBV29-1	TGCAGCGTTGAAACAGGGGTCTACGAGCAGTACTTC	CSVETGVYEQYF
NA	NA	20	TRBJ1-6	TRBV6-5	TGTGCCAGCAGTTACACGGGCGGTAGAAAGGCAAGCTCCTATAATTCACCCCTCCACTTT	CASSYTGGRKASSYNSPLHF
few	TRBD2	17	TRBJ2-1	TRBV6-4	TGTGCCAGCAGCGCCGGGACTAGCGGGAGGGGGTCCAATGAGCAGTTCTTC	CASSAGTSGRGSNEQFF
many	NA	14	TRBJ2-4	TRBV28	TGTGCCAGCAGAGGTAGTTTAGCCAAAAACATTCAGTACTTC	CASRGSLAKNIQYF
many	NA	16	TRBJ2-7	TRBV5-1	TGCGCCAGCAGTTGGACGGAGGGACATGCTACCTACGAGCAGTACTTC	CASSWTEGHATYEQYF
many	NA	16	TRBJ1-1	TRBV5-1	TGCGCCAGCAGCTCGGAATCGTGGGGGGGCGCGAGGGAAGCTTTCTTT	CASSSESWGGAREAFF